This T cell receptor (beta chain) was sequenced for a study of a mutant IDH1 vaccine in newly diagnosed glioma. Produced via immunoSEQ multiplex PCR; TCRdb's table is partial and in-frame only. The sample carries tens of thousands of clones, approximately 82% recorded once. V shed 7 bases and J shed 0 bases, with 9 bases lying between them. CDR3 size: 13 residues. Germline lookup yields CDR1 MNHNS and CDR2 SASEGT. The time point is: baseline, week 1 (first vaccination visit). Described treatment: pre-vaccination baseline after standard-of-care therapy. This TCR was sampled from a woman aged 18 to 35 with glioma. Some clones in this sample may be carry-over from other donors' samples. The chain joins TRBV6-1 to TRBJ1-2; the D is unclear. Sequenced material: peripheral blood mononuclear cells (PBMCs), taken from a glioma patient treated with radiotherapy, temozolomide or both. The CDR3 here is CASTGGPNYGYTF. CDR3 nucleotide sequence: TGTGCCAGCACGGGAGGGCCTAACTATGGCTACACCTTC.